The rows below give T cell receptor beta chains drawn from one sample of a study of identical twins. TCRdb itself ran the 5' RACE reads through MiXCR, one entry per CDR3 protein. This table has roughly 1,500,000 distinct CDR3 sequences, around 29% appearing once. Sequencing input: cord blood. These receptors all come from a newborn girl in good health. Both conserved end residues are part of each CDR3. The order of the fields is clone size, V gene, D gene, J gene, CDR3 protein, CDR3 DNA. D genes are given only for firm matches. Rows may omit the clone size; those that give it use once, few, many or a size class.

few	TRBV20-1	.	TRBJ2-5	CSARGPVAQETQYF	TGCAGTGCTAGAGGTCCAGTCGCCCAAGAGACCCAGTACTTC
.	TRBV7-2	.	TRBJ2-3	CASSSRRRVGDTQYF	TGTGCCAGCAGCTCAAGGCGCAGGGTTGGAGATACGCAGTATTTT
many	TRBV4-2	TRBD2	TRBJ2-1	CASSPVGLAEYNEQFF	TGTGCCAGCAGCCCCGTTGGACTAGCGGAATACAATGAGCAGTTCTTC
many	TRBV15	TRBD1	TRBJ2-3	CATSTVSTGLSTDTQYF	TGTGCCACCAGCACTGTCTCGACAGGGCTTAGCACAGATACGCAGTATTTT
.	TRBV4-2	.	TRBJ2-7	CASRVGGAEGGEQYF	TGTGCCAGCAGGGTCGGAGGAGCGGAGGGGGGCGAGCAGTACTTC
few	TRBV20-1	TRBD2	TRBJ2-5	CSAEGLAGFQETQYF	TGCAGTGCTGAAGGACTAGCGGGGTTTCAGGAGACCCAGTACTTC
.	TRBV4-1	.	TRBJ2-3	CASSPIRLGSGTADTQYF	TGCGCCAGCAGCCCGATCCGACTAGGTTCAGGTACCGCAGATACGCAGTATTTT
few	TRBV10-3	.	TRBJ2-1	CAINSADRPNEQFF	TGTGCCATCAATAGTGCGGACCGTCCGAATGAGCAGTTCTTC
few	TRBV20-1	.	TRBJ2-7	CSARGATYEQYF	TGCAGTGCTAGAGGCGCCACTTACGAGCAGTACTTC
.	TRBV29-1	.	TRBJ2-7	CSVVGPHGDEQYF	TGCAGCGTTGTGGGACCTCATGGGGATGAGCAGTACTTC
few	TRBV12-3/TRBV12-4	.	TRBJ1-5	CASTTSWGRSNQPQHF	TGTGCCAGCACCACCTCCTGGGGACGCAGCAATCAGCCCCAGCATTTT
few	TRBV25-1	.	TRBJ1-1	CASSEWGGRDTEAFF	TGTGCCAGCAGTGAATGGGGGGGAAGAGACACTGAAGCTTTCTTT
few	TRBV28	TRBD2	TRBJ2-7	CASRRLAGYEQYF	TGTGCCAGCAGGAGGTTAGCGGGCTACGAGCAGTACTTC
few	TRBV6-4	.	TRBJ1-2	CASSEARGSGYGYTF	TGTGCCAGCAGTGAGGCTCGGGGGAGTGGCTATGGCTACACCTTC
few	TRBV21-1	.	TRBJ2-7	CASKPKRPSRSGYEQYF	TGTGCCAGCAAGCCAAAACGGCCGTCACGATCGGGGTACGAGCAGTACTTC
.	TRBV5-1	TRBD1	TRBJ2-7	CASSLIQGGYNEQYF	TGCGCCAGCAGCTTAATACAGGGGGGATACAATGAGCAGTACTTC
few	TRBV7-2	TRBD2	TRBJ2-7	CASMGLAGAYEQYF	TGTGCCAGCATGGGACTAGCGGGGGCCTACGAGCAGTACTTC
few	TRBV2	.	TRBJ2-7	CASKEGAISYEQYF	TGTGCCAGCAAGGAGGGGGCTATCTCCTACGAGCAGTACTTC
.	TRBV28	.	TRBJ2-1	CASSPQGLTRKRFF	TGTGCCAGCAGTCCACAGGGCCTGACCCGAAAACGGTTCTTC
.	TRBV27	.	TRBJ2-7	CASSTVRGFDREQYF	TGTGCCAGCAGCACAGTTAGGGGTTTTGATCGCGAGCAGTACTTC
few	TRBV5-1	.	TRBJ2-7	CASSLEGIDYEQYF	TGCGCCAGCAGCTTGGAAGGGATTGACTACGAGCAGTACTTC
.	TRBV7-8	TRBD2	TRBJ2-4	CASSLGVAGLYNEQYF	TGTGCCAGCAGCTTAGGGGTAGCGGGATTGTACAATGAGCAGTACTTC
few	TRBV28	.	TRBJ1-6	CASSLSRDGYSPLHF	TGTGCCAGCAGTTTATCCCGGGACGGTTATTCACCCCTCCACTTT
many	TRBV2	.	TRBJ2-3	CASNMDGYTDTQYF	TGTGCCAGCAACATGGACGGCTACACAGATACGCAGTATTTT
.	TRBV4-2	.	TRBJ1-2	CASSQPGGFGYTF	TGTGCCAGCAGCCAACCGGGCGGCTTTGGCTACACCTTC
.	TRBV29-1	.	TRBJ1-2	CSVEGVHGYTF	TGCAGCGTTGAAGGGGTTCATGGCTACACCTTC
.	TRBV5-1	TRBD2	TRBJ2-7	CASSLDLTSGWSSYNEQYF	TGCGCCAGCAGCTTGGACCTGACTAGCGGGTGGAGCTCCTACAATGAGCAGTACTTC
many	TRBV7-2	TRBD2	TRBJ2-3	CASSPRLAGFTDTQYF	TGTGCCAGCAGCCCACGACTAGCGGGATTCACAGATACGCAGTATTTT
.	TRBV24-1	TRBD1	TRBJ2-3	CATSDWTGNRDTQYF	TGTGCCACCAGTGACTGGACAGGGAACAGAGATACGCAGTATTTT
.	TRBV7-2	.	TRBJ2-2	CASSLPSTGELFF	TGTGCCAGCAGCTTACCCTCGACCGGGGAGCTGTTTTTT
once	TRBV27	.	TRBJ1-1	CASSPPTRDKAFF	TGTGCCAGCAGTCCGCCCACCCGGGACAAAGCTTTCTTT
few	TRBV3-1	TRBD2	TRBJ2-3	CASSRNKRSGKSTDTQYF	TGTGCCAGCAGCCGGAACAAGCGCAGCGGGAAGAGCACAGATACGCAGTATTTT
.	TRBV10-3	TRBD2	TRBJ2-1	CAITGTSEYNEQFF	TGTGCCATCACCGGGACTAGCGAGTACAATGAGCAGTTCTTC
.	TRBV13	.	TRBJ1-1	CASSLVGVMNTEAFF	TGTGCCAGCAGCCTAGTTGGGGTGATGAACACTGAAGCTTTCTTT
.	TRBV9	.	TRBJ2-7	CASSVAINVEGLTYEQYF	TGTGCCAGCAGCGTAGCTATCAATGTGGAGGGCCTTACCTACGAGCAGTACTTC
few	TRBV20-1	.	TRBJ2-4	CSSRMGLGSAIQYF	TGCAGTTCTAGAATGGGCCTAGGCTCGGCCATTCAGTACTTC
.	TRBV27	.	TRBJ2-7	CASSLSLLGETYEQYF	TGTGCCAGCAGTTTATCGTTGTTGGGGGAAACCTACGAGCAGTACTTC
few	TRBV20-1	.	TRBJ2-4	CSARALVAKNIQYF	TGCAGTGCTAGAGCTCTAGTAGCCAAAAACATTCAGTACTTC
many	TRBV4-2	.	TRBJ2-3	CASSQKGGTDTQYF	TGTGCCAGCAGCCAAAAAGGGGGAACAGATACGCAGTATTTT
.	TRBV7-2	.	TRBJ2-7	CASSQAGPASYEQYF	TGTGCCAGCAGCCAAGCCGGACCAGCAAGCTACGAGCAGTACTTC
.	TRBV2	.	TRBJ2-3	CASWIPDTQYF	TGTGCCAGCTGGATTCCAGATACGCAGTATTTT
few	TRBV10-3	TRBD2	TRBJ2-3	CAISEFGLAGGADTQYF	TGTGCCATCAGTGAATTCGGACTAGCGGGGGGTGCAGATACGCAGTATTTT
.	TRBV10-2	.	TRBJ2-5	CASSGGRTYQETQYF	TGCGCCAGCAGTGGGGGCAGGACGTACCAAGAGACCCAGTACTTC
few	TRBV2	.	TRBJ2-3	CAGPARGTDTQYF	TGTGCCGGACCGGCCCGTGGCACAGATACGCAGTATTTT
.	TRBV10-3	TRBD1	TRBJ2-1	CAISLRDRMYNEQFF	TGTGCCATCAGTCTCCGGGACAGGATGTACAATGAGCAGTTCTTC
.	TRBV11-2	.	TRBJ1-2	CASSPRPLRTNYGYTF	TGTGCCAGCAGCCCACGCCCCCTTAGGACTAACTATGGCTACACCTTC
few	TRBV5-1	.	TRBJ1-2	CASSQYREGYGYTF	TGCGCCAGCAGTCAATACAGGGAGGGCTATGGCTACACCTTC